Ten or more counts support the clone carrying this T cell receptor (beta chain). Template material for amplifying TCR beta CDR3 regions consisted of RNA transcripts. The study used the HTBI primer set for a first-round RT-PCR of the TCR CDR3. Each CDR3 protein gets one entry after TCRdb re-called the multiplex PCR reads with MiXCR. The sample records some 460,000 distinct CDR3 sequences, 15% to 19% being singletons. Newly diagnosed hyperthyroidism patients aged 18 to 65 years had disease lasting under 2 months. Around 10 ml of fresh peripheral blood supplied the PBMCs. This sample was included in a study of T cells in Graves' hyperthyroidism and ophthalmopathy. At the level of the study: Pretreatment peripheral blood was obtained at initial diagnosis.

Trimming took off 6 bases at V and 0 bases at J, with 9 bases between the two ends. This CDR3 is 13 amino acids long. The V gene's germline CDR1 is MNHNS and CDR2 SASEGT. This sequence joins TRBV6-1 and TRBJ2-7; possibly TRBD1 for D (5 bases). Sequencing input: blood. This receptor was taken from a woman aged 18-30 years with Graves' hyperthyroidism. The CDR3 loop is CASRDTGSYEQYF. The CDR3 DNA follows: TGTGCCAGCAGGGACACAGGCTCCTACGAGCAGTACTTC.